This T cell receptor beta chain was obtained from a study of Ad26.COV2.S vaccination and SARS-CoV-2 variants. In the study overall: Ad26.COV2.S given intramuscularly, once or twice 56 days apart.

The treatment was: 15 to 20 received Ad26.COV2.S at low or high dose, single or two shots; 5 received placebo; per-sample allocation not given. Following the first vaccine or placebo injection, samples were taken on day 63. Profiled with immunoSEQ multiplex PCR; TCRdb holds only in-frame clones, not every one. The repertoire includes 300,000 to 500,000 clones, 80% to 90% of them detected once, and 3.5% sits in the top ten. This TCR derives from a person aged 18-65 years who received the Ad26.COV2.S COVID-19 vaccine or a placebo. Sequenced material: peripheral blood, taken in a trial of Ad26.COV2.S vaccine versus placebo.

CDR3 coding DNA: TGTGCCAGCAGCGTAGTAGTGGGTTCTGAAGCTTTCTTT. Translated: CASSVVVGSEAFF. The chain carries TRBV9 and TRBJ1-1; D ambiguous. Germline V gene sequence: CDR1 SGDLS, CDR2 YYNGEE. Trimming left V 0 bases short and J 6 bases short, with 9 bases between. The CDR3 is 13 amino acids.